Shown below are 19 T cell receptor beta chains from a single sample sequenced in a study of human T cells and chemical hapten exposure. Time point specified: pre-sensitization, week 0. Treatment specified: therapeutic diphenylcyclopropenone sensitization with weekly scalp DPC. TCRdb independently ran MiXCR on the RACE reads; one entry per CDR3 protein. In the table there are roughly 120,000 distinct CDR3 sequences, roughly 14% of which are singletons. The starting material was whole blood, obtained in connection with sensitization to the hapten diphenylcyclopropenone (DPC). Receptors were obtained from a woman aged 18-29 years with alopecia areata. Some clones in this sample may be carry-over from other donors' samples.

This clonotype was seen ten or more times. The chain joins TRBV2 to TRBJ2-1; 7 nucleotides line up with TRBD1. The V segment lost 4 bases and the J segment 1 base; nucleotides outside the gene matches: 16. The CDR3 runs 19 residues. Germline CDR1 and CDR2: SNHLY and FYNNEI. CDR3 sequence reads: CASSGQGVPRGGSYNEQFF. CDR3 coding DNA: TGTGCCAGCAGTGGACAGGGAGTCCCCAGAGGGGGTTCCTACAATGAGCAGTTCTTC.

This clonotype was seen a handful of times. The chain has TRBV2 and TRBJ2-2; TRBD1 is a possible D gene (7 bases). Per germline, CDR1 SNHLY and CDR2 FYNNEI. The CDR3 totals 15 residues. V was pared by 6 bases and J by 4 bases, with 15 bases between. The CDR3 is CASREGARITGELFF. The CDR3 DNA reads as TGTGCCAGCAGGGAGGGGGCTAGGATCACCGGGGAGCTGTTTTTT.

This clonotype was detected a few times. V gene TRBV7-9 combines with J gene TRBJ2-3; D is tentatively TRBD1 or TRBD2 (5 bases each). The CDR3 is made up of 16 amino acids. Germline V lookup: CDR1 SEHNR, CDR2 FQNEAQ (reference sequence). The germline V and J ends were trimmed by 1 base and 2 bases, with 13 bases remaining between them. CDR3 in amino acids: CASSLGSGDLTDTQYF. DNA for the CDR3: TGTGCCAGCAGCTTAGGAAGTGGGGACCTCACAGATACGCAGTATTTT.

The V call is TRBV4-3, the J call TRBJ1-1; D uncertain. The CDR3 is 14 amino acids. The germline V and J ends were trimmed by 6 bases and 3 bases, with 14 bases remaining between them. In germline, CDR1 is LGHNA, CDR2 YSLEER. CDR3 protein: CASRQHFRHTEAFF. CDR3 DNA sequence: TGCGCCAGCAGACAACATTTCCGACACACTGAAGCTTTCTTT.

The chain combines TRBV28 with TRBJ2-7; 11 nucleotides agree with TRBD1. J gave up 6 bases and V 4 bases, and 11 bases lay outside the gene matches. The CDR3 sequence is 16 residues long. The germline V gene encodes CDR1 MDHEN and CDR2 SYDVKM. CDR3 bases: TGTGCCAGCAGTTCGCCCTCCGCCGGGACAGGGGGCGAGCAGTACTTC. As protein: CASSSPSAGTGGEQYF.

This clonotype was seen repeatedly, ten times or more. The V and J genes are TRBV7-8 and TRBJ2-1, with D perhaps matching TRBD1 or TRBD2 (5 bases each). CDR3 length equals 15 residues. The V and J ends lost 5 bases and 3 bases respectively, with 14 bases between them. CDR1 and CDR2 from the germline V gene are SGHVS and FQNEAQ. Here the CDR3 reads CASSDPGGYYNEQFF. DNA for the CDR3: TGTGCCAGCAGCGACCCTGGGGGATACTACAATGAGCAGTTCTTC.

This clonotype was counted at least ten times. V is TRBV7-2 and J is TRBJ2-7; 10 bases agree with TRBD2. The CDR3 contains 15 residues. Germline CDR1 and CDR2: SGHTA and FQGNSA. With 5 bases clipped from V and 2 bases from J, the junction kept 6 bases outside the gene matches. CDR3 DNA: TGTGCCAGCAGCCCCGATAGCGGGGGGCCCTACGAGCAGTACTTC. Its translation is CASSPDSGGPYEQYF.

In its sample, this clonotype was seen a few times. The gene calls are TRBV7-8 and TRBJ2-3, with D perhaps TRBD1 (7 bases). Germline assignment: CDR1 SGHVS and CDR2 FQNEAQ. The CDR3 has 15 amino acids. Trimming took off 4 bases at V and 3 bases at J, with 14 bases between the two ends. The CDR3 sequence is CASSSRQGGTDTQYF. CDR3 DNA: TGTGCCAGCAGCTCCCGACAGGGAGGAACAGATACGCAGTATTTT.

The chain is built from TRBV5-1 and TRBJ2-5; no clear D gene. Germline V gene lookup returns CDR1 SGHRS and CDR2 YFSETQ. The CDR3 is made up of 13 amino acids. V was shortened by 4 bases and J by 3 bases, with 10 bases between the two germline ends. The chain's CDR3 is CASSPGPKETQYF. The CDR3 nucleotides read TGCGCCAGCAGCCCAGGACCCAAAGAGACCCAGTACTTC. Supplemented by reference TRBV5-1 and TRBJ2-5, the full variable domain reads KAGVTQTPRYLIKTRGQQVTLSCSPISGHRSVSWYQQTPGQGLQFLFEYFSETQRNKGNFPGRFSGRQFSNSRSEMNVSTLELGDSALYLCASSPGPKETQYFGPGTRLLVL.

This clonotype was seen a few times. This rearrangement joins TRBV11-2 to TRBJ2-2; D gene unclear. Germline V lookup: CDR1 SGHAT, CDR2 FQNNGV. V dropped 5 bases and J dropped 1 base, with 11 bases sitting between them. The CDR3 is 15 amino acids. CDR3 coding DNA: TGTGCCAGCAGCGAAACGACGGTGAACACCGGGGAGCTGTTTTTT. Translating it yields CASSETTVNTGELFF. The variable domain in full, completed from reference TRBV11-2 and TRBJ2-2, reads EAGVAQSPRYKIIEKRQSVAFWCNPISGHATLYWYQQILGQGPKLLIQFQNNGVVDDSQLPKDRFSAERLKGVDSTLKIQPAKLEDSAVYLCASSETTVNTGELFFGEGSRLTVL.

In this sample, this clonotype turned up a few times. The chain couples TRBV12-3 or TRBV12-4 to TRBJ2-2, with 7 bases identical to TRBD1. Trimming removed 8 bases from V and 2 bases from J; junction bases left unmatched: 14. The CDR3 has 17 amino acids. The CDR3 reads CASVSRRGPVNTGELFF. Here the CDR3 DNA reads TGTGCCAGCGTCTCCCGTAGGGGGCCGGTCAACACCGGGGAGCTGTTTTTT.

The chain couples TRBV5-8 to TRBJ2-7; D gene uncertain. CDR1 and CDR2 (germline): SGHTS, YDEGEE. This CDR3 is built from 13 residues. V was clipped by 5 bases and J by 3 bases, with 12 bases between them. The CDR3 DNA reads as TGTGCCAGCAGGAGGACGGCCGGCTACGAGCAGTACTTC. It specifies CASRRTAGYEQYF. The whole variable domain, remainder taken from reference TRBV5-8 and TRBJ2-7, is EAGVTQSPTHLIKTRGQQATLRCSPISGHTSVYWYQQALGLGLQFLLWYDEGEERNRGNFPPRFSGRQFPNYSSELNVNALELEDSALYLCASRRTAGYEQYFGPGTRLTVT.

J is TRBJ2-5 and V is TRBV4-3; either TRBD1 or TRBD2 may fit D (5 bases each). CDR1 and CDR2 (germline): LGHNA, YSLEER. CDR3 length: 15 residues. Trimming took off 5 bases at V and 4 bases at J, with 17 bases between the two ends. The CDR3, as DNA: TGCGCCAGCAGCAAGACGGGACCCGGCGTAGAGACCCAGTACTTC. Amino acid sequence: CASSKTGPGVETQYF.

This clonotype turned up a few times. DNA for the CDR3: TGCGCCAGCAGCCCGGAGGGCCCTCCGAACACCGGGGAGCTGTTTTTT. Encoded protein: CASSPEGPPNTGELFF. This sequence joins TRBV5-1 and TRBJ2-2, with D maybe TRBD2 (6 bases). With 4 bases removed from V and 0 bases from J, the gap between germline ends came to 13 bases. Germline assignment: CDR1 SGHRS and CDR2 YFSETQ. This CDR3 is 16 amino acids long. Full variable domain (outside the CDR3, taken from reference TRBV5-1 and TRBJ2-2): KAGVTQTPRYLIKTRGQQVTLSCSPISGHRSVSWYQQTPGQGLQFLFEYFSETQRNKGNFPGRFSGRQFSNSRSEMNVSTLELGDSALYLCASSPEGPPNTGELFFGEGSRLTVL.

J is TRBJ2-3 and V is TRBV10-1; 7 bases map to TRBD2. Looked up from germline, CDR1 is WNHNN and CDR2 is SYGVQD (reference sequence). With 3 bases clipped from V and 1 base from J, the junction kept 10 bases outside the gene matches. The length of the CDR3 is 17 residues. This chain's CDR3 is CASSDGGGTPGTDTQYF. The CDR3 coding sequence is TGCGCCAGCAGTGATGGGGGGGGTACCCCTGGCACAGATACGCAGTATTTT.

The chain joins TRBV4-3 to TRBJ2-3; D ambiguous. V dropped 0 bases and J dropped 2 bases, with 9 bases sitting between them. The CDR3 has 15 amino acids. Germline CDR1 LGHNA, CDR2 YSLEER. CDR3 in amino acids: CASSQDGFYTDTQYF. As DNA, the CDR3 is TGCGCCAGCAGCCAAGACGGGTTCTACACAGATACGCAGTATTTT.

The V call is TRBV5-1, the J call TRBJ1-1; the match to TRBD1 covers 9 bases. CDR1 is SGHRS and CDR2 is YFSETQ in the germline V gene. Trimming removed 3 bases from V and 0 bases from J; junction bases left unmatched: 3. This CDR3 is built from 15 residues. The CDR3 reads CASSSWDRVNTEAFF. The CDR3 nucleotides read TGCGCCAGCAGCTCCTGGGACAGGGTGAACACTGAAGCTTTCTTT.

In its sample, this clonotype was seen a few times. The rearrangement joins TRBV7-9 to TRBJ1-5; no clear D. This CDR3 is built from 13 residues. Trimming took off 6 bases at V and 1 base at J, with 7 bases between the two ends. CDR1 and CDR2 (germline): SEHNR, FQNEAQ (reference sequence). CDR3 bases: TGTGCCAGCAGGTCCGACAGCAATCAGCCCCAGCATTTT. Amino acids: CASRSDSNQPQHF.

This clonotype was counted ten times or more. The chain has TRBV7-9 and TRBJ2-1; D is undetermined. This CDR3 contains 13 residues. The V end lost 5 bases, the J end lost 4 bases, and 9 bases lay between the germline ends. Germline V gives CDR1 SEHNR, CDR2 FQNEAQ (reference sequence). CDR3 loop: CASSVDGYNEQFF. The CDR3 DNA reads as TGTGCCAGCAGCGTGGACGGTTACAATGAGCAGTTCTTC.